This T cell receptor (beta chain) was recovered during a study of early T cells in non-severe SARS-CoV-2 infection. TCRdb re-called the 5' RACE reads with MiXCR, one entry per CDR3 protein. The sample holds about 30,000 distinct CDR3 sequences; around 5.4% are singletons and the top ten take almost 6.5%. This clonotype occurred many times. The sequence was obtained from an adult who was a healthcare worker with PCR-confirmed SARS-CoV-2 infection or an uninfected control (not recorded which). The sequencing sample was made of whole blood.

CDR3 DNA sequence: TGTGCCAGCAGCCAAAATAGCGGGAGGGTAGATGAGCAGTACTTC. Its translation is CASSQNSGRVDEQYF. The V gene is TRBV4-2, the J gene TRBJ2-7; 11 nucleotides align to TRBD2. The V gene's germline CDR1 is LGHNA and CDR2 YNFKEQ. The CDR3 sequence is 15 residues long. V shed 2 bases and J 7 bases; nucleotides not matched to a gene: 7.